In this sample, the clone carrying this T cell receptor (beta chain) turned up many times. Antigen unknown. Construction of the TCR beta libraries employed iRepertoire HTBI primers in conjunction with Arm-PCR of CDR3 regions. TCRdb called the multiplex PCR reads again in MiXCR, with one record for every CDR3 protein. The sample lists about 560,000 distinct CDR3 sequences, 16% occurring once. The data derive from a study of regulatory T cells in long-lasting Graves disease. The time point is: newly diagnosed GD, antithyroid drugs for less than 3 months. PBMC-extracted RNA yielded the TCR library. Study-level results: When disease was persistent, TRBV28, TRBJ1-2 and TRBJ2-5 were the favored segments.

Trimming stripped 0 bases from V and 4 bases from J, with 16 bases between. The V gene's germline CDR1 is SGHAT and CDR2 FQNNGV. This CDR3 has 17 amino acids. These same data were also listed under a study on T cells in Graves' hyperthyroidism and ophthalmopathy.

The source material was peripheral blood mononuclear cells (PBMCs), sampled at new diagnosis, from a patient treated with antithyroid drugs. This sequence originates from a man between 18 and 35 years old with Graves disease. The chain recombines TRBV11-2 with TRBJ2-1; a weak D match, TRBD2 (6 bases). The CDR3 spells CASSLELAGSPYNEQFF. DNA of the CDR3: TGTGCCAGCAGCTTAGAACTGGCGGGATCCCCTTACAATGAGCAGTTCTTC.